This section outlines one TCR beta chain sequence together with its context. It has no known antigen specificity. Per-base quality was not reported, and no clone a single base away is much larger than it. Taken from the germline V gene, the CDR1 and CDR2 loops are KGHDR and SFDVKD. There are 15 amino acids in the CDR3, from cysteine to phenylalanine inclusive. This entry keeps only the CDR3 DNA: 45 bases, framed from base 1. The germline V end is reduced by 9 bases and the J end by 1 base; junction bases left unmatched: 6. This record belongs to a study of blood T cells in healthy people across ages (dated by TCRdb to the mid-2010s). Context from the whole study: Template switching captured roughly one uniquely barcoded TCR beta cDNA molecule per two T cells in model experiments. Two additional independent replicas of 1 million unique cDNA reads from the same blood draw were analyzed for two donors (one aged 18 to 30 and one aged 80 or older). To avoid experimental bias, donors of different ages were distributed randomly across sequencing lanes. The study measured age-related changes in TCR beta repertoire diversity using deep sequencing normalized with unique cDNA molecular identifiers. Four age groups were formed from the donors: young (average roughly 15 years), middle-aged (around 39), aged (approximately 60) and long-lived (roughly 81).

Overall study outcomes, separate from this receptor: Compared with the aged group, more naive CD4+ T cells, fewer expanded clones and increased TCR diversity were shown by the long-lived group, suggesting age selection. Total diversity estimates from one million sequenced T cells were considered lower bounds and underestimates. Donor CMV infection status was unknown, potentially confounding age-related changes in expanded clonotypes. Bulk unsorted PBMC profiling prevented conclusive comparison of naive and antigen-experienced compartments. Observed TCR beta diversity per million T cells fell roughly linearly with age, and a significant reduction was already apparent by age roughly 40. There was a strong correlation between observed TCR beta diversity and the percentage of naive T cells measured by flow cytometry.

Libraries were prepared through 5' RACE. Sequencing instrument: Illumina HiSeq 2500. A second about 7 to 11 cycle PCR used a sample-barcoded 5' primer and a J-beta primer mix. Each TCR beta cDNA molecule received a unique molecular identifier from a template-switch 5' adaptor carrying 12 random nucleotides. Each sample yielded at least 2.5 million CDR3-containing paired-end reads. The Mint cDNA synthesis kit, primed by a TRBC-specific oligonucleotide, was used to synthesize first-strand cDNA from all RNA. All cDNA was treated with uracil-DNA glycosylase and then went through a first 18-cycle PCR with the universal primers M1SS and BC2_uni_R. Regarding the original processing steps: Normalization of each sample was performed by random selection of 1 million high-quality reads, each carrying a distinct molecular identifier. Instead of being binned into consensus sequences, reads with shared molecular identifiers were discarded. MiTCR, with a Q25 quality threshold and the strictest error-elimination algorithm, was used for CDR3 identification, clonotype clustering and error correction. A nonparametric unseen species model using Euler transformation provided a lower-bound estimate of total TCR beta diversity. TCRdb handled the public reads itself, with Q25 trimming in fastp and clone calling in MiXCR, and kept productive beta chains. Each entry merges the rows of one CDR3 protein and shows their most common DNA and genes. Clone size and V and J calls follow TCRdb, not the original study. Recorded for this sample are approximately 820,000 distinct CDR3 sequences; roughly 44% of them occurred a single time. The leading ten clones occupy around 21% of the sample.

The donors were some 36 Caucasian individuals from Russia, aged roughly 6 to 100 years, who were systemically healthy. Each donor gave ten milliliters of peripheral blood, collected into EDTA-treated Vacutainer tubes. Ficoll-Paque density-gradient centrifugation was used to isolate PBMCs, with at least 7 million per sample. Trizol reagent was used to extract total RNA from PBMCs, with at least 6 micrograms per sample. For every donor, an aliquot of PBMCs went through flow cytometry to measure the percentages of naive CD45RAhigh/CD27high T cells. This TCR was sampled from a man aged 55 to 70 in good health. The sequenced sample consisted of blood. The receptor chain draws on TRBV24-1 and TRBJ1-5; 9 middle bases align to TRBD1. The CDR3 region reads CATCGGQGSNQPQHF. Here is the DNA: TGTGCCACCTGTGGTGGACAGGGGAGCAATCAGCCCCAGCATTTT.